A single sample is the source of the 19 T cell receptor beta chains below, sequenced in a study of blood T cell repertoires in COVID-19. Sequenced by immunoSEQ multiplex PCR; TCRdb stores in-frame clones only, minus some. The sample has 130,000 or so clones, about 80% seen once. The specimen was PBMCs or T cells enriched from blood (not recorded which). The receptors originated from a man between 40 and 49 years old with acute COVID-19.

The chain links TRBV7-9 to TRBJ1-1; unclear D gene. The CDR3 consists of 14 residues. Trimming cost V 1 base and J 5 bases, with 11 bases left between them. CDR1 and CDR2 (germline): SEHNR, FQNEAQ (reference sequence). The CDR3 sequence is CASSLGGRGTEAFF. CDR3 sequence (DNA): TGTGCCAGCAGCTTAGGGGGTAGAGGGACTGAAGCTTTCTTT.

The chain has TRBV3-1 (or the pseudogene TRBV3-2) and TRBJ1-2, with D tentatively TRBD1 (5 bases). This CDR3 has 13 amino acids. Per the germline V gene, CDR1 is LGHDT and CDR2 is YNNKEL (reference sequence). With 3 bases removed from V and 4 bases from J, the gap between germline ends came to 9 bases. CDR3 residues: CASSQGGSYGYTF. The DNA for the CDR3 is TGTGCCAGCAGCCAGGGGGGTAGCTATGGCTACACCTTC.

CDR3 in amino acids: CASSLGGTSGRSGEQYF. In DNA form, the CDR3 reads TGTGCCAGCAGCTTAGGGGGGACTAGCGGGAGGAGCGGCGAGCAGTACTTC. J is TRBJ2-7 and V is TRBV11-3, with TRBD2 identical over 15 bases. Germline CDR1 SGHNT, CDR2 YENEEA. V trimming: 1 base; J trimming: 6 bases; junction bases outside the gene matches: 7. CDR3 length: 17 residues.

This clone was seen a handful of times. Other DNA sequences within the sample encode an identical CDR3. The CDR3 region has the DNA TGTGCCAGCAGTTCAGGGGGTAGCAATCAGCCCCAGCATTTT. It yields the protein CASSSGGSNQPQHF. The chain is built from TRBV28 and TRBJ1-5, with 7 positions matching TRBD1. V gave up 4 bases and J gave up 0 bases; unmatched junction bases: 0. Germline assignment: CDR1 MDHEN and CDR2 SYDVKM. The CDR3 length is 14 residues.

The genes are TRBV6-5 and TRBJ2-6; TRBD2 agrees at 7 bases. The germline V gene encodes CDR1 MNHEY and CDR2 SVGAGI. This CDR3 contains 15 residues. The V segment lost 10 bases and the J segment 2 bases; nucleotides outside the gene matches: 8. DNA of the CDR3: TGTGCCACCAGCTGGGAGGGCGCTGGGGCCAACGTCCTGACTTTC. Translated: CATSWEGAGANVLTF.

This sequence joins TRBV7-2 and TRBJ1-6, with D possibly matching TRBD1 (6 bases). The CDR3 loop spans 14 amino acids. Germline assignment: CDR1 SGHTA and CDR2 FQGNSA. V was trimmed by 2 bases and J by 9 bases, leaving 11 bases between them. The CDR3 loop is CASSLSQGSSPLHF. CDR3 coding DNA: TGTGCCAGCAGCTTATCCCAGGGGAGTTCACCCCTCCACTTT.

To note about this clone: This sample also contains other DNA sequences that code for the same CDR3. V gene TRBV5-1 combines with J gene TRBJ2-3, with a tentative D call TRBD2 (6 bases). Deletions cut 0 bases from V and 6 bases from J, with 11 bases between. Germline CDR1 reads SGHRS; CDR2 reads YFSETQ. The CDR3 contains 14 residues. The DNA of the CDR3 is TGCGCCAGCAGCTTGGCGGGGGTCGGGGATACGCAGTATTTT. Translating gives CASSLAGVGDTQYF.

This clone was observed a few times. The gene calls are TRBV28 and TRBJ1-2; the match to TRBD1 covers 9 bases. Trimming at V came to 6 bases and at J to 4 bases, leaving 6 bases not matched to a gene. The CDR3 length is 14 residues. Germline CDR1 MDHEN, CDR2 SYDVKM. The chain's CDR3 is CASSLDRGTYGYTF. The CDR3 coding sequence is TGTGCCAGCAGCCTGGACAGGGGAACCTATGGCTACACCTTC.

This clone was observed a single time. The chain links TRBV18 to TRBJ2-3; D is possibly TRBD2 (6 bases). Trimming shortened V by 5 bases and J by 2 bases, and 8 bases separated the two germline ends. This CDR3 has 13 amino acids. Germline V gives CDR1 KGHSH, CDR2 LQKENI. This CDR3 reads CASSGGSTDTQYF. In DNA form, the CDR3 reads TGTGCCAGCTCAGGGGGGTCCACAGATACGCAGTATTTT.

The chain has TRBV18 and TRBJ2-4; D is possibly TRBD2 (6 bases). V dropped 5 bases and J dropped 0 bases, with 8 bases sitting between them. The CDR3 runs to 14 residues. Germline loops: CDR1 KGHSH, CDR2 LQKENI. The CDR3 loop is CASSDGGAKNIQYF. The CDR3 bases are TGTGCCAGCTCAGACGGGGGAGCCAAAAACATTCAGTACTTC.

This clone is a singleton in its sample. The chain has TRBV6-5 and TRBJ2-7; unclear D gene. The CDR3 is 15 amino acids. Trimming shortened V by 2 bases and J by 4 bases, and 15 bases separated the two germline ends. Germline CDR1 is MNHEY and CDR2 is SVGAGI. CDR3 loop: CASSYADIAWYEQYF. Here the CDR3 DNA reads TGTGCCAGCAGTTACGCCGACATTGCATGGTACGAGCAGTACTTC.

This clone was detected once. The CDR3 spells CANSGGDGETQYF. For the CDR3, the DNA is TGTGCCAACAGCGGGGGGGATGGAGAGACCCAGTACTTC. The chain combines TRBV6-1 with TRBJ2-5; TRBD2 matches at 10 bases. The CDR3 extends over 13 amino acids. Looked up from germline, CDR1 is MNHNS and CDR2 is SASEGT. The V segment lost 10 bases and the J segment 4 bases; nucleotides outside the gene matches: 6.

The chain is built from TRBV2 and TRBJ1-1, with D possibly being TRBD1 (5 bases). Trimming shortened V by 6 bases and J by 2 bases, and 16 bases separated the two germline ends. The germline V gene encodes CDR1 SNHLY and CDR2 FYNNEI. The CDR3 loop spans 15 amino acids. The CDR3: CASRAPGGFNTEAFF. The CDR3, as DNA: TGTGCCAGCAGAGCCCCGGGGGGGTTTAACACTGAAGCTTTCTTT.

This chain uses TRBV27 with TRBJ1-5; the match to TRBD1 covers 12 bases. CDR3 size: 13 residues. With 5 bases clipped from V and 11 bases from J, the junction kept 4 bases outside the gene matches. From germline, CDR1 is MNHEY and CDR2 SMNVEV (reference sequence). DNA for the CDR3: TGTGCCAGCAGTCTGGGGACAGGGGGCTCCCAGCATTTT. Translated, it gives CASSLGTGGSQHF.

The rearrangement joins TRBV7-2 to TRBJ2-5; 15 bases are shared with TRBD2. V lost 6 bases and J lost 5; bases outside the gene matches: 7. CDR1 and CDR2 from the germline V gene are SGHTA and FQGNSA. This CDR3 has 16 residues. CDR3 region: CASSSGLAGGQETQYF. For the CDR3, the DNA is TGTGCCAGCAGTTCTGGACTAGCGGGAGGGCAGGAGACCCAGTACTTC.

The chain links TRBV3-1 (or the pseudogene TRBV3-2) to TRBJ1-2; perhaps TRBD1 as D (5 bases). Germline-derived CDR1 and CDR2 are LGHDT and YNNKEL (reference sequence). The CDR3 is 13 amino acids. Trimming pared 3 bases from V and 10 bases from J, leaving 15 bases between. The CDR3 DNA follows: TGTGCCAGCAGCCAGGGGGACTGGGGAGTCTACACCTTC. Encoded protein: CASSQGDWGVYTF.

This rearrangement joins TRBV6-2 or TRBV6-3 to TRBJ1-2; D remains unclear. The CDR3 is 15 amino acids. CDR1 and CDR2 (germline): MNHEY, SVGEGT. V lost 6 bases and J 4 bases, leaving 18 bases between the germline ends. CDR3 DNA: TGTGCCAGCAGCCTTTATAACAAAGACTTCTATGGCTACACCTTC. It specifies CASSLYNKDFYGYTF.

This chain joins TRBV5-1 and TRBJ2-3; TRBD2 matches 11 bases. This CDR3 has 16 residues. Germline V gene sequence: CDR1 SGHRS, CDR2 YFSETQ. Germline trimming cut 2 bases from V and 1 base from J; bases unmatched to any gene: 3. CDR3: CASSFGTSGRTDTQYF. The CDR3 bases are TGCGCCAGCAGCTTTGGGACTAGCGGTCGCACAGATACGCAGTATTTT.

The chain recombines TRBV4-1 with TRBJ1-2; D gene uncertain. CDR3 length equals 14 residues. V lost 4 bases to trimming and J lost 4 bases, with 13 bases between them. Germline V CDR1 and CDR2: MGHRA, YSYEKL. CDR3 amino acids: CASSLWGDPYGYTF. Here the CDR3 DNA reads TGCGCCAGCAGCCTATGGGGAGATCCCTATGGCTACACCTTC.